These 21 T cell receptor beta chains share one sample of origin, sequenced in a study of OX40 agonist ivuxolimab in advanced cancers. The library was prepared using the immunoSEQ multiplex PCR assay. This is the immuneACCESS table as TCRdb keeps it, with only in-frame sequences that have V and J called. A part of the clones is gone; compared with another copy, unresolved V genes explain less than half, and the rest is unexplained. The sample records under 70,000 clones, more than 80% of which are singletons. 9.5% to 14% of the sample belongs to the ten largest clones. The material sequenced was CD4+ or CD8+ T cells sorted from blood, taken in a trial of the OX40 agonist ivuxolimab. Receptors were obtained from an adult with an advanced solid tumor such as melanoma, head and neck, liver or kidney cancer.

The J gene is TRBJ2-1, the V gene TRBV6-1, with D possibly called TRBD1 or TRBD2 (5 bases each). The V gene lost 7 bases and the J gene lost 5 bases, with 15 bases spanning the gap. Germline V lookup: CDR1 MNHNS, CDR2 SASEGT. This CDR3 spans 14 amino acids. Here the CDR3 reads CASTYWDGDNEQFF. The DNA for the CDR3 is TGTGCCAGCACCTACTGGGACGGTGACAATGAGCAGTTCTTC.

The chain couples TRBV19 to TRBJ1-1; D may be TRBD1 (6 bases). CDR3 length: 14 amino acids. Trimming took 3 bases from V and 1 from J, leaving 9 bases between them. In germline, CDR1 is LNHDA, CDR2 SQIVND (reference sequence). In nucleotides, the CDR3 is TGTGCCAGTAGTATCATACAGGGGAACACTGAAGCTTTCTTT. This codes for CASSIIQGNTEAFF.

This clone was seen a single time. This sequence joins TRBV5-1 and TRBJ2-2, with D uncertain. CDR3 size: 14 residues. Germline CDR1 SGHRS, CDR2 YFSETQ. The ends were cut back, 3 bases at V and 1 base at J, with 7 bases in the middle. The CDR3: CASSSGVNTGELFF. The CDR3 nucleotides read TGCGCCAGCAGCTCTGGGGTGAACACCGGGGAGCTGTTTTTT.

V is TRBV7-2 and J is TRBJ2-3; D uncertain. CDR1 is SGHTA and CDR2 is FQGNSA in the germline V gene. CDR3 length: 12 residues. Trimming removed 1 base from V and 5 bases from J, with 4 bases in between. CDR3 loop: CASSLGRDTQYF. The DNA for the CDR3 is TGTGCCAGCAGCTTAGGGAGAGATACGCAGTATTTT.

The rearrangement joins TRBV7-5 to TRBJ2-1; the table's D call, TRBD2, was not checked against the DNA. TRBV7-5 is assigned pseudogene status. The CDR3 sequence is 17 residues long. The CDR3 is CVRDGREGTLHPNEQFF. In DNA form, the CDR3 reads TGTGTCAGAGATGGACGGGAGGGAACCCTTCACCCGAATGAGCAGTTCTTC.

CDR3: CASSLGGLKQFF. The CDR3 DNA reads TGTGCCAGCAGTCTGGGGGGGTTGAAGCAGTTCTTC. The J gene is TRBJ2-1, the V gene TRBV5-6, with 7 bases that match TRBD2. The CDR3 spans 12 residues. With V trimmed by 5 bases and J by 11 bases, 7 bases remained unmatched. Per germline, CDR1 SGHDT and CDR2 YYEEEE.

The J gene is TRBJ1-2, the V gene TRBV6-1; D is perhaps TRBD1 (5 bases). The CDR3 covers 12 residues. Germline CDR1 reads MNHNS; CDR2 reads SASEGT. Trimming took 6 bases from V and 5 from J, leaving 10 bases between them. CDR3 protein: CASSLRVYGYTF. The CDR3 DNA reads as TGTGCCAGCAGCCTCAGGGTTTATGGCTACACCTTC.

This chain links TRBV4-1 with TRBJ2-5; 8 bases map to TRBD1. J was trimmed by 5 bases and V by 2 bases; bases with no gene match: 4. The germline CDR1 and CDR2 sequences are MGHRA and YSYEKL. This CDR3 contains 14 residues. CDR3 protein: CASSQQGARETQYF. Written as DNA, the CDR3 is TGCGCCAGCAGCCAACAGGGGGCGAGGGAGACCCAGTACTTC.

The chain couples TRBV4-2 to TRBJ2-2, with D maybe TRBD2 (6 bases). V gave up 2 bases and J gave up 0 bases, with 19 bases separating them. The CDR3 sequence is 19 residues long. CDR1 and CDR2 from the germline V gene are LGHNA and YNFKEQ. The CDR3 DNA sequence: TGTGCCAGCAGCCAATTGAACGGTGGGGGAGGAGCGAACACCGGGGAGCTGTTTTTT. This sequence encodes CASSQLNGGGGANTGELFF.

Points on this clone: Other DNA sequences in this sample translate to the same CDR3. This chain connects TRBV29-1 to TRBJ1-1; 7 positions agree with TRBD1. Germline CDR1 reads SQVTM; CDR2 reads ANQGSEA. CDR3 length: 13 residues. Losses at the gene ends were 4 bases for V and 0 bases for J; bases not matched to a gene: 2. This CDR3 is CSVAGQVNTEAFF. CDR3 sequence (DNA): TGCAGCGTTGCCGGACAGGTGAACACTGAAGCTTTCTTT.

This sequence joins TRBV19 and TRBJ2-1; a possible D gene is TRBD2 (5 bases). V lost 1 base and J 5 bases, leaving 18 bases between the germline ends. The germline V gene encodes CDR1 LNHDA and CDR2 SQIVND (reference sequence). The CDR3 has 17 amino acids. The CDR3 DNA reads as TGTGCCAGTAGTATAGGTACGGGGATCATTGTCAACAATGAGCAGTTCTTC. Translated, it gives CASSIGTGIIVNNEQFF.

This chain uses TRBV2 with TRBJ2-5, with 8 bases matching TRBD1. The junction had 3 bases not matched to a gene; V was cut back by 8 bases and J by 4 bases. Germline CDR1 and CDR2: SNHLY and FYNNEI. This CDR3 has 12 residues. The CDR3 region has the DNA TGTGCCAGCGGAGACAGGGGAGAGACCCAGTACTTC. As protein: CASGDRGETQYF.

The chain employs TRBV5-5 and TRBJ2-7, with D perhaps being TRBD1 or TRBD2 (5 bases each). The V gene's germline CDR1 is SGHKS and CDR2 YYEKEE (reference sequence). Trimming removed 0 bases at V and 0 bases at J, with 10 bases between. This CDR3 has 15 residues. CDR3 in amino acids: CASSLGGSSSYEQYF. The DNA for the CDR3 is TGTGCCAGCAGCTTGGGGGGGTCGAGCTCCTACGAGCAGTACTTC.

The rearrangement links TRBV28 to TRBJ2-3; the D call may be TRBD1 or TRBD2 (7 bases each). Per germline, CDR1 MDHEN and CDR2 SYDVKM. The CDR3 is made up of 15 amino acids. V was pared by 5 bases and J by 2 bases, with 14 bases between. CDR3: CASSPRGGYTDTQYF. CDR3 nucleotide sequence: TGTGCCAGCAGTCCCAGGGGGGGTTACACAGATACGCAGTATTTT.

The rearrangement links TRBV6-1 to TRBJ1-4; no clear D gene. V gave up 4 bases and J gave up 3 bases, with 6 bases separating them. CDR1 MNHNS and CDR2 SASEGT come from the germline V gene. The CDR3 length is 13 residues. The CDR3 loop is CASSVGPNEKLFF. CDR3 nucleotides: TGTGCCAGCAGTGTAGGGCCTAATGAAAAACTGTTTTTT.

The chain is built from TRBV6-6 and TRBJ1-2; no clear D. CDR3 size: 13 residues. In germline, CDR1 is MNHNY, CDR2 SVGAGI (reference sequence). Trimming stripped 0 bases from V and 6 bases from J, with 8 bases between. The CDR3 sequence: CASSYSTANGYTF. Here the CDR3 DNA reads TGTGCCAGCAGTTACTCTACTGCTAATGGCTACACCTTC.

The chain couples TRBV2 to TRBJ2-1, with D possibly matching TRBD2 (6 bases). Between the trimmed V and J ends, which lost 11 bases and 7 bases, there was a span of 15 bases. This CDR3 spans 12 amino acids. Germline V gene sequence: CDR1 SNHLY, CDR2 FYNNEI. The CDR3 DNA sequence: TGTGCCGGACGGGGCGGGACGAATGAGCAGTTCTTC. Translated, it gives CAGRGGTNEQFF.

This chain joins TRBV4-1 and TRBJ2-7; TRBD2 aligns across 9 bases. Germline CDR1 reads MGHRA; CDR2 reads YSYEKL. With V trimmed by 4 bases and J by 6 bases, 10 bases remained unmatched. The CDR3 is 15 amino acids. The CDR3 DNA follows: TGCGCCAGCAGCCTAAAGGGGCTAGCGGGGACCGAGCAGTACTTC. It specifies CASSLKGLAGTEQYF.

The chain links TRBV6-5 to TRBJ2-7; D call uncertain. Looked up from germline, CDR1 is MNHEY and CDR2 is SVGAGI. CDR3 size: 14 residues. The ends were cut back, 0 bases at V and 2 bases at J, with 8 bases in the middle. CDR3 bases: TGTGCCAGCAGTTACTCGGAAGGACCCTACGAGCAGTACTTC. This gives the protein CASSYSEGPYEQYF.

J is TRBJ1-3 and V is TRBV14, with TRBD1 matching over 10 bases. Per germline, CDR1 SGHDN and CDR2 FVKESK. This CDR3 is 14 amino acids long. V shed 7 bases, J shed 2 bases, and the junction held 2 bases outside the gene matches. As DNA, the CDR3 is TGTGCCAGCACCGGACAGGGGGCTGGAAACACCATATATTTT. Its translation: CASTGQGAGNTIYF.

Points on this clone: This sample includes further DNA sequences coding for the same CDR3. This rearrangement joins TRBV20-1 to TRBJ2-7; D is unclear. V dropped 6 bases and J dropped 4 bases, with 10 bases sitting between them. CDR1 and CDR2 (germline): DFQATT, SNEGSKA (reference sequence). This CDR3 contains 11 residues. The CDR3 DNA reads TGCAGTGCAAACAGAGGTTACGAGCAGTACTTC. This translates into CSANRGYEQYF.